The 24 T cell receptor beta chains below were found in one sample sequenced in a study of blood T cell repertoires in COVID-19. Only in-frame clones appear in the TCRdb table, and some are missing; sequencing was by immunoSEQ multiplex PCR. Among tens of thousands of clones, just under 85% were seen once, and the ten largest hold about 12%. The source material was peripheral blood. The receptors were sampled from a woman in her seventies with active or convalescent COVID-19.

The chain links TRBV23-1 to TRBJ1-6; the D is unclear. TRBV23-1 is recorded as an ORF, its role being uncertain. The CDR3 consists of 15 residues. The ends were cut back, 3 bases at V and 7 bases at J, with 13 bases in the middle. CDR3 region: CASSHPGRVNSPLHF. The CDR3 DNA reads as TGCGCCAGCAGTCACCCGGGTCGGGTGAATTCACCCCTCCACTTT.

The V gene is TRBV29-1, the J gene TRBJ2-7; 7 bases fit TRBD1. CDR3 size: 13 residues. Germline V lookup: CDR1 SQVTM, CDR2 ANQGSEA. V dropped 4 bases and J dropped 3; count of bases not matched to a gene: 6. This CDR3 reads CSVVQGFGYEQYF. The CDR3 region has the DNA TGCAGCGTTGTACAGGGGTTTGGCTACGAGCAGTACTTC.

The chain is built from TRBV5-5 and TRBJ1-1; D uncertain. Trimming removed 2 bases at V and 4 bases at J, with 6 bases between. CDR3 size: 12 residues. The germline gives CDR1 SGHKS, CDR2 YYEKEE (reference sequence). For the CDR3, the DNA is TGTGCCAGCAGCTTTGGAGTCACTGAAGCTTTCTTT. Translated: CASSFGVTEAFF.

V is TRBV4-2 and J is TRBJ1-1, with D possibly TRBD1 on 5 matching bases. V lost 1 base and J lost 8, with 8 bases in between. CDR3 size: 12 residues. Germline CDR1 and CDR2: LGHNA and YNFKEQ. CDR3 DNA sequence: TGTGCCAGCAGCCAAGTGGCAGGGGAAGCTTTCTTT. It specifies CASSQVAGEAFF.

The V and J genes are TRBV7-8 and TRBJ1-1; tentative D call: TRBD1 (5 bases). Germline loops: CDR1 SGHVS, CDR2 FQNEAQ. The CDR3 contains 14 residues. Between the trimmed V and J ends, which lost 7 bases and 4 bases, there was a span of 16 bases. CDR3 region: CASNKRGGVTEAFF. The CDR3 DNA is TGTGCCAGCAACAAAAGGGGAGGGGTCACTGAAGCTTTCTTT.

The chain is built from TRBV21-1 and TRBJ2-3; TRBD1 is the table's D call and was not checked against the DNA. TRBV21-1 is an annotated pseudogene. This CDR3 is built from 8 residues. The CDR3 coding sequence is TGTGCCAGCAGCAAAATTTCATTT. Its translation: CASSKISF.

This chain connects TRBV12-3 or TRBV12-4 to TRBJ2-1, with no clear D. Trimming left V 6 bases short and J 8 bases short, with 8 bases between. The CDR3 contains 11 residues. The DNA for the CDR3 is TGTGCCAGCAGATCGTTCGATGAGCAGTTCTTC. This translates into CASRSFDEQFF.

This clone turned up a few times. The CDR3: CASSFAAQDSYEQYF. The CDR3 region has the DNA TGTGCCAGCAGTTTTGCCGCCCAGGACAGCTACGAGCAGTACTTC. The V and J genes are TRBV6-5 and TRBJ2-7; D possibly corresponds to TRBD1 (6 bases). V was pared by 4 bases and J by 3 bases, with 16 bases between. Germline V gene data show CDR1 as MNHEY and CDR2 as SVGAGI. This CDR3 is built from 15 residues.

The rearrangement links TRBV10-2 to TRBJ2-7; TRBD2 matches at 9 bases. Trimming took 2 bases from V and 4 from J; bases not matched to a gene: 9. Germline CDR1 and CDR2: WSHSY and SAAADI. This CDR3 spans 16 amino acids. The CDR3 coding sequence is TGCGCCAGCAGTGAGAAGGCGGGGGGGTCCCCTTACGAGCAGTACTTC. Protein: CASSEKAGGSPYEQYF.

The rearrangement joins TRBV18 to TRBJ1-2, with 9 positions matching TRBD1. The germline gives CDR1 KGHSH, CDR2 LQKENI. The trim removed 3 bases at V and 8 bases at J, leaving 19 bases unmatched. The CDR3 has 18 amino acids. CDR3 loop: CASSPNVGPGQGSMGYTF. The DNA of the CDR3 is TGTGCCAGCTCACCCAACGTGGGCCCGGGACAGGGCTCGATGGGCTACACCTTC.

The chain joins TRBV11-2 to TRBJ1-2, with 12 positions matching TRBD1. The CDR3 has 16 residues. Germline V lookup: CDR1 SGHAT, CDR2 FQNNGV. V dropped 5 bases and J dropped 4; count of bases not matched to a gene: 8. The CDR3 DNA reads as TGTGCCAGCAGCCCCTCGGGGGACAGGGGGCTCTATGGCTACACCTTC. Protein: CASSPSGDRGLYGYTF.

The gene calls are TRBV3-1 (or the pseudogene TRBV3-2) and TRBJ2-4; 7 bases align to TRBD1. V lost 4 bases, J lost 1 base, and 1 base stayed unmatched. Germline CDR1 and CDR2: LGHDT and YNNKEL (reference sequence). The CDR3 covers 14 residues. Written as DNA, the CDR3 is TGTGCCAGCAGCCTACAGGGGGCCAAAAACATTCAGTACTTC. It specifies CASSLQGAKNIQYF.

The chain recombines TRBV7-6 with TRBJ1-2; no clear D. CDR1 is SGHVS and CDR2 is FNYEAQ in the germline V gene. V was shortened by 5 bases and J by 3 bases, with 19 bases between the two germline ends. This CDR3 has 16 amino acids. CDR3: CASSGLLGRIDYGYTF. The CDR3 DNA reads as TGTGCCAGCAGCGGCCTTCTTGGCCGAATCGACTATGGCTACACCTTC. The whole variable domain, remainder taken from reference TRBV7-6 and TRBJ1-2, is GAGVSQSPRYKVTKRGQDVALRCDPISGHVSLYWYRQALGQGPEFLTYFNYEAQQDKSGLPNDRFSAERPEGSISTLTIQRTEQRDSAMYRCASSGLLGRIDYGYTFGSGTRLTVV.

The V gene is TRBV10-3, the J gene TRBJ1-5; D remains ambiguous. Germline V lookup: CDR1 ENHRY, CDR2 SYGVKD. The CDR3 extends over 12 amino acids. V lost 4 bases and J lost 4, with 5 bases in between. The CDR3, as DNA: TGTGCCATCAGTGCTGAGAATCAGCCCCAGCATTTT. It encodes CAISAENQPQHF.

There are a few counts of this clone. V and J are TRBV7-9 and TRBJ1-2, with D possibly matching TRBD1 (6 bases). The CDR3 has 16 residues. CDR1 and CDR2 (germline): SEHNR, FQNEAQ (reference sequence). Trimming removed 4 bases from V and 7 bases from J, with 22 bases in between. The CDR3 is CASSSLGGASYGGYTF. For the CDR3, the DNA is TGTGCCAGCAGCTCCCTGGGGGGGGCGTCATATGGTGGCTACACCTTC.

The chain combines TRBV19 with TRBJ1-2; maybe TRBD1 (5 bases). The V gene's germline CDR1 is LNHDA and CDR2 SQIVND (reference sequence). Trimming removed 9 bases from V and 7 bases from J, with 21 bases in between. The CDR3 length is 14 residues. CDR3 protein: CASRSTGQGRGYTF. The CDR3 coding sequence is TGTGCCAGCAGGTCAACCGGGCAGGGTCGTGGCTACACCTTC. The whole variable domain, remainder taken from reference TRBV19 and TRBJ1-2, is DGGITQSPKYLFRKEGQNVTLSCEQNLNHDAMYWYRQDPGQGLRLIYYSQIVNDFQKGDIAEGYSVSREKKESFPLTVTSAQKNPTAFYLCASRSTGQGRGYTFGSGTRLTVV.

The CDR3 DNA is TGTGCCAGCAGCTTGGTCCCCCGACAGTACTATAGCAATCAGCCCCAGCATTTT. Translated, it gives CASSLVPRQYYSNQPQHF. The chain combines TRBV5-6 with TRBJ1-5; D possibly corresponds to TRBD1 (5 bases). This CDR3 comprises 18 residues. CDR1 SGHDT and CDR2 YYEEEE come from the germline V gene. V dropped 0 bases and J dropped 0 bases, with 16 bases sitting between them.

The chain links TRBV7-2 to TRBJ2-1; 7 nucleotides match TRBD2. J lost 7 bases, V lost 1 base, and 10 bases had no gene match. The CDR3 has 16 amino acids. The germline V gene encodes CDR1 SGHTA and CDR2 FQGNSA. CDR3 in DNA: TGTGCCAGCAGCTTAGTCGGCGGGGAGGGTAAAAATGAGCAGTTCTTC. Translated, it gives CASSLVGGEGKNEQFF.

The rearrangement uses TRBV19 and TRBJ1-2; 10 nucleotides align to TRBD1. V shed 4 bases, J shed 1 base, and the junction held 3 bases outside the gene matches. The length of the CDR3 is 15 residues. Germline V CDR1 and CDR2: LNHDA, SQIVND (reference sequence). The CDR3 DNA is TGTGCCAGTAGTACCCGGACAGGGGGTAACTATGGCTACACCTTC. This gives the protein CASSTRTGGNYGYTF.

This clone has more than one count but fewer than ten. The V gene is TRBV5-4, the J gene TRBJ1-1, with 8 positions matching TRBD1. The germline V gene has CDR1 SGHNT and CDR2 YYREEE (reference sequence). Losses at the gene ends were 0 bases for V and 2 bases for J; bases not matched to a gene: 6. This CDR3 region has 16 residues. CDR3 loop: CASSLGARGPNTEAFF. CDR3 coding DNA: TGTGCCAGCAGCTTGGGGGCCAGGGGGCCAAACACTGAAGCTTTCTTT.

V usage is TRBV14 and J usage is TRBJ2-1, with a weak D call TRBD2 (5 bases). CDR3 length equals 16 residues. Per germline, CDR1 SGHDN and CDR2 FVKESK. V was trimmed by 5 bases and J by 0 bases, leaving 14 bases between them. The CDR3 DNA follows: TGTGCCAGCAGCAATCTGGGCGGGCACTCCTACAATGAGCAGTTCTTC. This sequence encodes CASSNLGGHSYNEQFF.

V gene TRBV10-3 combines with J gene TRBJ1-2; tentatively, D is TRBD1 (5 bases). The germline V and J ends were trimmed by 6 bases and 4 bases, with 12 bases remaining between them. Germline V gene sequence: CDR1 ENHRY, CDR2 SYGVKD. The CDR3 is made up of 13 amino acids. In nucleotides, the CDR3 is TGTGCCATCAGCCCCAGGGTCGGCTATGGCTACACCTTC. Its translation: CAISPRVGYGYTF.

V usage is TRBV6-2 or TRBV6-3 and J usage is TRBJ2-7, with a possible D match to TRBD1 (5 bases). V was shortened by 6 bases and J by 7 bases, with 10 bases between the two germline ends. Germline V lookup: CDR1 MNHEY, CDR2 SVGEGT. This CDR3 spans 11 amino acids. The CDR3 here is CASSARTEQYF. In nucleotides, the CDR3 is TGTGCCAGCAGCGCCCGGACAGAGCAGTACTTC.

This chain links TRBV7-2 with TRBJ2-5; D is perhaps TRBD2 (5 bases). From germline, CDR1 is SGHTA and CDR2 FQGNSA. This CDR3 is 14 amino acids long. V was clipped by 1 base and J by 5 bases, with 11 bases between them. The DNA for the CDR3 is TGTGCCAGCAGCTTAGGGGGAGCCGGGGAGACCCAGTACTTC. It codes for CASSLGGAGETQYF. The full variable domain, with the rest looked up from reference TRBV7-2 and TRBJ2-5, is GAGVSQSPSNKVTEKGKDVELRCDPISGHTALYWYRQSLGQGLEFLIYFQGNSAPDKSGLPSDRFSAERTGGSVSTLTIQRTQQEDSAVYLCASSLGGAGETQYFGPGTRLLVL.